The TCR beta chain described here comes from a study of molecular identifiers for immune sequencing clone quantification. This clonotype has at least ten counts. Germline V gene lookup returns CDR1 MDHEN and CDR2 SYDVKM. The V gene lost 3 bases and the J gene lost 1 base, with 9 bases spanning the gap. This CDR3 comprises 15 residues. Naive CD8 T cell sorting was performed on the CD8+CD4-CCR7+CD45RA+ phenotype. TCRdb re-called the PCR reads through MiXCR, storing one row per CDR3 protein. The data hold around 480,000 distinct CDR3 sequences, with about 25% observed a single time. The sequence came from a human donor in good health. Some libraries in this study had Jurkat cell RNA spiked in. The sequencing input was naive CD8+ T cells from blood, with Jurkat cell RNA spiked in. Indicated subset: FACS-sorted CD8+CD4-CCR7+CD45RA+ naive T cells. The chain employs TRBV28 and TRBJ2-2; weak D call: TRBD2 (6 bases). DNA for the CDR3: TGTGCCAGCAGTTTCCGGGGACTGAACACCGGGGAGCTGTTTTTT. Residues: CASSFRGLNTGELFF.